Listed here are 4 T cell receptor beta chains from one sample, sequenced in a study of CD8 T cells in ankylosing spondylitis (dated by TCRdb to the late 2010s). Library preparation was by 5' RACE. For sequencing, an Illumina HiSeq 2500 was employed. TCRdb took the public reads, trimmed them with fastp at Q25, ran MiXCR for clone calling and kept in-frame beta chains. Rows are unified per CDR3 protein, each entry keeping the most common DNA and genes. For this sample there are some 330,000 distinct CDR3 sequences; less than 9.5% appear just once. Less than 15% of the sample rests with the top ten. The investigation overall reported the following: Blood from ankylosing spondylitis patients appeared to be characterized by a TCR beta motif made up of 8 or 9 highly homologous amino acid variants.

The antigens these receptors bind are not known. Sequences were obtained from blood, either unsorted or a sorted T cell fraction (not recorded which). The receptors here all came from a male donor with ankylosing spondylitis.

This clonotype has a handful of counts. This chain connects TRBV20-1 to TRBJ2-3; D is ambiguous. The CDR3 consists of 15 residues. The germline V and J ends were trimmed by 5 bases and 0 bases, with 15 bases remaining between them. Germline values: CDR1 DFQATT, CDR2 SNEGSKA (reference sequence). As DNA, the CDR3 is TGCAGTGCTGGCCGCGCGGTCTCTAGCACAGATACGCAGTATTTT. As protein: CSAGRAVSSTDTQYF.

This clonotype has a count of ten or more. This chain joins TRBV12-3 or TRBV12-4 and TRBJ2-1; no firm D call. Trimming left V 3 bases short and J 6 bases short, with 15 bases between. CDR3 length: 15 residues. CDR3 DNA sequence: TGTGCCAGCAGTTTTCTGTGGGTCGGACGCAATGAGCAGTTCTTC. Translating gives CASSFLWVGRNEQFF.

V and J are TRBV20-1 and TRBJ2-7, with D possibly TRBD2 on 5 matching bases. The germline V and J ends were trimmed by 0 bases and 2 bases, with 14 bases remaining between them. This CDR3 is 15 amino acids long. Germline CDR1 reads DFQATT; CDR2 reads SNEGSKA (reference sequence). CDR3 residues: CSARDPGGGTYEQYF. The CDR3 nucleotides are TGCAGTGCTAGAGATCCTGGAGGAGGAACCTACGAGCAGTACTTC.

The chain has TRBV5-1 and TRBJ2-3; 7 nucleotides align to TRBD2. The CDR3 extends over 14 amino acids. From germline, CDR1 is SGHRS and CDR2 YFSETQ. The ends lost 1 base at V and 4 bases at J; junction bases unmatched: 3. CDR3 amino acids: CASSLRLASDTQYF. The CDR3 DNA reads TGCGCCAGCAGCTTGCGACTAGCATCAGATACGCAGTATTTT.